This TCR beta chain was recovered during a study of PD-L1 blockade in urothelial cancer. Germline loops: CDR1 MRHNA, CDR2 SNTAGT. Trimming took off 9 bases at V and 7 bases at J, with 16 bases between the two ends. This CDR3 region has 13 residues. Method: immunoSEQ multiplex PCR; TCRdb's copy keeps in-frame clones and lacks some. The sample has 40,000 to 55,000 clones; nearly 85% are singletons. V and J are TRBV6-4 and TRBJ1-5, with a tentative D call TRBD1 (6 bases). The starting material was PBMCs, obtained around atezolizumab (anti-PD-L1) treatment. The sequence derives from a man in his forties or fifties with urothelial cancer. This chain's CDR3 is CASATGRGQPQHF. The CDR3, as DNA: TGTGCCAGTGCTACAGGGAGAGGACAGCCCCAGCATTTT.